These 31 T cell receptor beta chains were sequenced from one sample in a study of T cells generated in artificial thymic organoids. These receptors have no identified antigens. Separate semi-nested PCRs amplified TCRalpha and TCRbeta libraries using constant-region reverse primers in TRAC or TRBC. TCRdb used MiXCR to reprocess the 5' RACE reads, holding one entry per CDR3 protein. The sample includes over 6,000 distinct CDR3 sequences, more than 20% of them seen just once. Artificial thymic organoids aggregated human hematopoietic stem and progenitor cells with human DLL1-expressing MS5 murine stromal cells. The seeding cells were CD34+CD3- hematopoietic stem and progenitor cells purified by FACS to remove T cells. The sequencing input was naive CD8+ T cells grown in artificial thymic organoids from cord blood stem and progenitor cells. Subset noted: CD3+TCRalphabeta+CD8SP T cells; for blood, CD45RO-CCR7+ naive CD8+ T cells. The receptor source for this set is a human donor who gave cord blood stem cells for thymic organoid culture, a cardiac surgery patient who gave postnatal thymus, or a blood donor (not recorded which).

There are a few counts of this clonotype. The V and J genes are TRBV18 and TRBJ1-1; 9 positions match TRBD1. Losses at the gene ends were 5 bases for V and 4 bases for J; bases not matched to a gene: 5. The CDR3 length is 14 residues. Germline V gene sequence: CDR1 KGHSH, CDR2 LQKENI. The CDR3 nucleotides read TGTGCCAGCTCATCACAGGGGGCGGGCACTGAAGCTTTCTTT. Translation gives CASSSQGAGTEAFF. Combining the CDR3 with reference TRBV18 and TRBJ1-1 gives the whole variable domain NAGVMQNPRHLVRRRGQEARLRCSPMKGHSHVYWYRQLPEEGLKFMVYLQKENIIDESGMPKERFSAEFPKEGPSILRIQQVVRGDSAAYFCASSSQGAGTEAFFGQGTRLTVV.

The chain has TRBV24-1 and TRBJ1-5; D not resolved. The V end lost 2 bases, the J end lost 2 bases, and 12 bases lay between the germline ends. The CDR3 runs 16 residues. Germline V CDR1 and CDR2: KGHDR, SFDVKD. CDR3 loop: CATSDSSAVRNQPQHF. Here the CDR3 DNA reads TGTGCCACCAGTGATTCCTCGGCCGTACGCAATCAGCCCCAGCATTTT.

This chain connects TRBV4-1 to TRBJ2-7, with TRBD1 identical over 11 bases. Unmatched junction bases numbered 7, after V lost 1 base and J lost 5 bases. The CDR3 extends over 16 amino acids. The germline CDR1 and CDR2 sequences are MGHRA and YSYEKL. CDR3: CASSQGGRTGGHEQYF. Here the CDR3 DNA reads TGCGCCAGCAGCCAAGGGGGAAGGACAGGGGGCCACGAGCAGTACTTC.

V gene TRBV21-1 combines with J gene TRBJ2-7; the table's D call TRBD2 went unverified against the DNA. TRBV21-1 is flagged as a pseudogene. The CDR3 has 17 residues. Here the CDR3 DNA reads TGTGCCAGCAGCCCTAGTTCCCGAGAGTCCTACGAAGACGAGCAGTACTTC. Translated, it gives CASSPSSRESYEDEQYF.

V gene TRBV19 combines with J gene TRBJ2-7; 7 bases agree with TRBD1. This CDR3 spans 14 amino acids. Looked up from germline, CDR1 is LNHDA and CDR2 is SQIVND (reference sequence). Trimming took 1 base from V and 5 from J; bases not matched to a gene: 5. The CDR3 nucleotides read TGTGCCAGTAGTATAGGGGACAGCCGGAACGAGCAGTACTTC. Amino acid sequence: CASSIGDSRNEQYF.

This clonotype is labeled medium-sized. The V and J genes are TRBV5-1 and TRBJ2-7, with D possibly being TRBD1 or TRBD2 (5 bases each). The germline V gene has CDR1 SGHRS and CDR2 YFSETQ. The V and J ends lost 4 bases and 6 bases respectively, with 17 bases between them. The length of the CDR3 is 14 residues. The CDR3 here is CASSLLRGPFEQYF. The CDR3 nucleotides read TGCGCCAGCAGCCTCCTGAGGGGTCCCTTCGAGCAGTACTTC.

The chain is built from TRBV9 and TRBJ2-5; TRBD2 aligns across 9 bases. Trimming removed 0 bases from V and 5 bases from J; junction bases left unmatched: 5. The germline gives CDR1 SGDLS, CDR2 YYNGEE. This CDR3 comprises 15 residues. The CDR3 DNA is TGTGCCAGCAGCGTAGGGCGGGGGGGCCGGGAGACCCAGTACTTC. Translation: CASSVGRGGRETQYF.

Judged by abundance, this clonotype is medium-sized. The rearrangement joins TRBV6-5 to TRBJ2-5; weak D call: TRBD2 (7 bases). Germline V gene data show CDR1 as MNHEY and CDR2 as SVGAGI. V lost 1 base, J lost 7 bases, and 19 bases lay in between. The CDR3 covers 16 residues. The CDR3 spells CASSYWKGGRYGTQYF. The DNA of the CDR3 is TGTGCCAGCAGTTACTGGAAGGGGGGGCGGTACGGGACCCAGTACTTC.

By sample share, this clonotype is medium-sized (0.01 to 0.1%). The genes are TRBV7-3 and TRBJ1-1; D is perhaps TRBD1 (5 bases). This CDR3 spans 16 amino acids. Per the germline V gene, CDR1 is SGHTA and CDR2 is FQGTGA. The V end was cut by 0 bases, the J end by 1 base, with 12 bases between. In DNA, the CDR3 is TGTGCCAGCAGCTTAACGTCAGGGTGTAAGAACACTGAAGCTTTCTTT. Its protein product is CASSLTSGCKNTEAFF.

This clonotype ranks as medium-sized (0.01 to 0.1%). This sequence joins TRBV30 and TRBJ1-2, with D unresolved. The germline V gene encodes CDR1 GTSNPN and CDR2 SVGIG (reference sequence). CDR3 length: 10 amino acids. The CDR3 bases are TGTGCGCTCGGTGCCTATGGCTACACCTTC. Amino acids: CALGAYGYTF.

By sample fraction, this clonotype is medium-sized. CDR3 nucleotide sequence: TGCGCCAGCAGCTTGGCCGGGCGTACGGTTATAAGCACAGATACGCAGTATTTT. This codes for CASSLAGRTVISTDTQYF. The chain combines TRBV5-1 with TRBJ2-3, with D uncertain. V lost 0 bases and J lost 0, with 17 bases in between. Germline CDR1 is SGHRS and CDR2 is YFSETQ. This CDR3 is built from 18 residues.

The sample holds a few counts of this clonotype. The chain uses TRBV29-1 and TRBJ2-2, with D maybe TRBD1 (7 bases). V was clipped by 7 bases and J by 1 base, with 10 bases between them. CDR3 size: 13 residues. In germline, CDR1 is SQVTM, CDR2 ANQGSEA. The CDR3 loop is CSGRDRNTGELFF. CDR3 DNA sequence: TGCAGCGGGAGGGACAGGAACACCGGGGAGCTGTTTTTT.

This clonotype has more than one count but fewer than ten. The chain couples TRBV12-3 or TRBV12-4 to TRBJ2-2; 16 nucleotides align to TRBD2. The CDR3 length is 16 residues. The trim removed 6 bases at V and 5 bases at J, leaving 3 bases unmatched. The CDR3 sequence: CASRAGLAGGTGELFF. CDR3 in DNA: TGTGCCAGCAGGGCGGGACTAGCGGGGGGGACCGGGGAGCTGTTTTTT.

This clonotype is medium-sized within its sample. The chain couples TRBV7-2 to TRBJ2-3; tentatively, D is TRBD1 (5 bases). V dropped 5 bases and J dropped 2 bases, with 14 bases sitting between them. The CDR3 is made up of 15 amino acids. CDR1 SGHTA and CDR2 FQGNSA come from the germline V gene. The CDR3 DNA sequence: TGTGCCAGCAGCCCAAAGGGGTGCACCACAGATACGCAGTATTTT. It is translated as CASSPKGCTTDTQYF.

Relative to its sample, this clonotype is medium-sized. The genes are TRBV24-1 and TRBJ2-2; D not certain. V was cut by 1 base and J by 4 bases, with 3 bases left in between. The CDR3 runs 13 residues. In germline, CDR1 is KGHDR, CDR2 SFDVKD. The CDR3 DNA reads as TGTGCCACCAGTGATTTCTGCACCGGGGAGCTGTTTTTT. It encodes CATSDFCTGELFF.

Here the CDR3 reads CASSLSGQGTYNEQFF. DNA for the CDR3: TGTGCCAGCAGTTTATCGGGACAGGGAACCTACAATGAGCAGTTCTTC. This chain connects TRBV28 to TRBJ2-1, with 9 bases lining up with TRBD1. V was pared by 1 base and J by 2 bases, with 3 bases of the junction left unmatched. Germline V gene data show CDR1 as MDHEN and CDR2 as SYDVKM. The CDR3 loop spans 16 amino acids.

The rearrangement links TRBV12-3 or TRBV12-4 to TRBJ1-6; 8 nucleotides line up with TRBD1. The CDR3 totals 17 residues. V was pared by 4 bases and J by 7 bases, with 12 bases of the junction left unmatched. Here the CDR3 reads CASSSTDREGWNSPLHF. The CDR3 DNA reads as TGTGCCAGCAGTTCCACGGACAGGGAAGGTTGGAATTCACCCCTCCACTTT.

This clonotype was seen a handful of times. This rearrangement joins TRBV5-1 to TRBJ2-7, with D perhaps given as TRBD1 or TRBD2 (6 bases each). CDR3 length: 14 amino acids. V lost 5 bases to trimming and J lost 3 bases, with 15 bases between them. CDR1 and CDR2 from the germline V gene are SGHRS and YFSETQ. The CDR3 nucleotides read TGCGCCAGCAGAACAGGGAGGAGGGGCTACGAGCAGTACTTC. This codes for CASRTGRRGYEQYF. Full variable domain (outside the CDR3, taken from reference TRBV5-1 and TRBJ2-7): KAGVTQTPRYLIKTRGQQVTLSCSPISGHRSVSWYQQTPGQGLQFLFEYFSETQRNKGNFPGRFSGRQFSNSRSEMNVSTLELGDSALYLCASRTGRRGYEQYFGPGTRLTVT.

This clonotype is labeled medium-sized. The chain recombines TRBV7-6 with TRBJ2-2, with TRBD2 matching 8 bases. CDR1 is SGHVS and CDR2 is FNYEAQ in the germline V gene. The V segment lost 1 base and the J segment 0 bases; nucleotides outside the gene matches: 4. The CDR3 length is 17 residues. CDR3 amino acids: CASSLVIGGANTGELFF. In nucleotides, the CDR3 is TGTGCCAGCAGCTTAGTCATCGGGGGGGCGAACACCGGGGAGCTGTTTTTT. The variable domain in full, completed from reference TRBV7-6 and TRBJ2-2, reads GAGVSQSPRYKVTKRGQDVALRCDPISGHVSLYWYRQALGQGPEFLTYFNYEAQQDKSGLPNDRFSAERPEGSISTLTIQRTEQRDSAMYRCASSLVIGGANTGELFFGEGSRLTVL.

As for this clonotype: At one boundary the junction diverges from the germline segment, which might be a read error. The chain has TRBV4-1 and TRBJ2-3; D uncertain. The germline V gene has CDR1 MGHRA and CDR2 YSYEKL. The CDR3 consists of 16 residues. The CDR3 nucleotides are TGCGCCGGCAGCCAACTCCCTAGGTGGAGCACGGATACGCAGTATTTT. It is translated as CAGSQLPRWSTDTQYF.

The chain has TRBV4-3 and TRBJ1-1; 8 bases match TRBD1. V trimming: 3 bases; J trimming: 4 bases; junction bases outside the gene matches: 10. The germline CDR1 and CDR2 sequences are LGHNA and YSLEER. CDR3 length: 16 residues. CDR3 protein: CASSHMGRQGTTEAFF. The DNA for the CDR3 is TGCGCCAGCAGCCATATGGGGAGACAGGGGACCACTGAAGCTTTCTTT.

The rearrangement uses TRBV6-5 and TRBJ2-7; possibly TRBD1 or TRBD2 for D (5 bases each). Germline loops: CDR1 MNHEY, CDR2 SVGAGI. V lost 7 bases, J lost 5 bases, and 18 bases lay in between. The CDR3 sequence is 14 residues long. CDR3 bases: TGTGCCAGCAAAGGACTCTCCGACAGCGACGAGCAGTACTTC. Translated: CASKGLSDSDEQYF.

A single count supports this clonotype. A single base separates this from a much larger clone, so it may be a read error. Here the CDR3 DNA reads TGCACCAGCAGCTTGGTCAGGAGCTCCTACGAGCAGTACTTC. Translating gives CTSSLVRSSYEQYF. This chain joins TRBV5-1 and TRBJ2-7; the D is unclear. There are 14 residues in the CDR3. Germline CDR1 is SGHRS and CDR2 is YFSETQ.

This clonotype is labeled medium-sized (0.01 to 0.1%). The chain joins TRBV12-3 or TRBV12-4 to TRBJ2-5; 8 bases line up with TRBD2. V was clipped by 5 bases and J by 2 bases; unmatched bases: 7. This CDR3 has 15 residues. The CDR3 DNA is TGTGCCAGCAGTCCGGGACTAGGTTCGCAAGAGACCCAGTACTTC. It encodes CASSPGLGSQETQYF.

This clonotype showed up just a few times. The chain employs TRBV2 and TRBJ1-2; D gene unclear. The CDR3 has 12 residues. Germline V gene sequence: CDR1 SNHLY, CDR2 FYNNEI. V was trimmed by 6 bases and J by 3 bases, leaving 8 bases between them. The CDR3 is CASSIHHYGYTF. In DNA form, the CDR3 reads TGTGCCAGCAGCATACACCACTATGGCTACACCTTC. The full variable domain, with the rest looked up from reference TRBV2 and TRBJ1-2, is EPEVTQTPSHQVTQMGQEVILRCVPISNHLYFYWYRQILGQKVEFLVSFYNNEISEKSEIFDDQFSVERPDGSNFTLKIRSTKLEDSAMYFCASSIHHYGYTFGSGTRLTVV.

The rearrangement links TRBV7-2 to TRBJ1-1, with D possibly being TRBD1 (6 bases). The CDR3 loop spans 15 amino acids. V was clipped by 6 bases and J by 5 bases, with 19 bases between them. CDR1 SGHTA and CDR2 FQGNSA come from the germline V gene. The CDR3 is CASRIWGGRLTEAFF. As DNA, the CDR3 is TGTGCCAGCAGGATTTGGGGGGGGCGATTAACTGAAGCTTTCTTT.

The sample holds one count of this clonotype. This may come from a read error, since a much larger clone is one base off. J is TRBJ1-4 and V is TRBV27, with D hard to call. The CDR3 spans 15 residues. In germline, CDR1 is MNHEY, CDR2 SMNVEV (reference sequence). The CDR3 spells CVSTPTVGTNEKLFF. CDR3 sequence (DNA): TGTGTCAGCACCCCGACGGTTGGTACTAATGAAAAACTGTTTTTT.

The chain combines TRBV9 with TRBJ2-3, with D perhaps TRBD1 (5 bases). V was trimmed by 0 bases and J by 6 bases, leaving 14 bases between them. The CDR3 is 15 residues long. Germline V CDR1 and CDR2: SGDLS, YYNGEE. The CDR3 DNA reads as TGTGCCAGCAGCGTAGACAGGCCCCTTGAGGATACGCAGTATTTT. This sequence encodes CASSVDRPLEDTQYF.

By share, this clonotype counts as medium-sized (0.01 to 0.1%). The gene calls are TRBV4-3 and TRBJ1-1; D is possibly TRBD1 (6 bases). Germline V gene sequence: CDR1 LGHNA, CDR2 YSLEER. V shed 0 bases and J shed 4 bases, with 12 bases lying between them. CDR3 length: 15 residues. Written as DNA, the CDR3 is TGCGCCAGCAGCCAAGATGGCAGGGGATTCACTGAAGCTTTCTTT. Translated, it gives CASSQDGRGFTEAFF.

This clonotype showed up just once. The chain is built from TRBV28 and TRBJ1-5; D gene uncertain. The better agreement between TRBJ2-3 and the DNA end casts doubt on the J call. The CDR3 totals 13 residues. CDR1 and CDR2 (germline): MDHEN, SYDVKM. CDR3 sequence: CASGRRRRQPQYF. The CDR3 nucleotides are TGTGCCAGCGGTCGGCGAAGGCGCCAGCCCCAGTATTTT.

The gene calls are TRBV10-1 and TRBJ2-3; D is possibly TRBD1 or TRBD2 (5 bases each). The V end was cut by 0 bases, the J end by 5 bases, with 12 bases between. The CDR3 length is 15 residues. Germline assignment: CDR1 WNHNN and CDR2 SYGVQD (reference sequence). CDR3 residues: CASSESRGRIDTQYF. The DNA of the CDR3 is TGCGCCAGCAGTGAGTCGAGGGGTAGGATAGATACGCAGTATTTT.